The rows below give T cell receptor beta chains drawn from one sample of a study of beta chain features in type 1 diabetes. The table came from immunoSEQ multiplex PCR; TCRdb's copy has only in-frame clones and leaves some out. The profile shows about 930,000 clones, roughly 16% of them singletons. The sequencing input was naive CD4+ T cells from blood. Receptor source: a woman in her late teens or twenties in good health. CDR3s include the opening cysteine and the closing phenylalanine or tryptophan. A D gene is named only where the DNA matches it firmly. Size is omitted from some rows. Given values are once, few, many or a class for expanded clones.

CDR3: CASSVRQGTGELFF
DNA: TGTGCCAGCAGTGTCAGACAGGGGACCGGGGAGCTGTTTTTT
J: TRBJ2-2
size: few
D: TRBD1
V: TRBV2

CDR3: CASALSGVLYEQYF
DNA: TGTGCCAGCGCTCTCAGCGGGGTGCTGTACGAGCAGTACTTC
J: TRBJ2-7
size: few
D: TRBD2
V: TRBV2

CDR3: CASRSDRGSDEQYF
DNA: TGTGCCAGCAGATCTGACAGGGGATCCGACGAGCAGTACTTC
J: TRBJ2-7
size: few
D: TRBD1
V: TRBV27

CDR3: CASSIAGARDEQFF
DNA: TGTGCCAGTAGTATTGCGGGGGCGCGGGATGAGCAGTTCTTC
J: TRBJ2-1
size: few
D: NA
V: TRBV19

CDR3: CASSLAQPDTEAFF
DNA: TGTGCCAGCAGTCTTGCGCAGCCGGACACTGAAGCTTTCTTT
J: TRBJ1-1
size: NA
D: NA
V: TRBV6-4

CDR3: CASSGTSGTTYNEQFF
DNA: TGCGCCAGCAGCGGGACTAGCGGGACTACATACAATGAGCAGTTCTTC
J: TRBJ2-1
size: NA
D: TRBD2
V: TRBV5-1

CDR3: CASSYGQGAYNEQFF
DNA: TGTGCCAGCAGTTACGGACAGGGGGCTTACAATGAGCAGTTCTTC
J: TRBJ2-1
size: NA
D: TRBD1
V: TRBV6-6

CDR3: CATHRQGANNEQFF
DNA: TGTGCCACCCACCGACAGGGCGCGAACAATGAGCAGTTCTTC
J: TRBJ2-1
size: few
D: TRBD1
V: TRBV5-6

CDR3: CASTGPGTPTDTQYF
DNA: TGCGCCAGCACCGGCCCCGGGACCCCCACAGATACGCAGTATTTT
J: TRBJ2-3
size: few
D: NA
V: TRBV23-1

CDR3: CASSVEGVGTEAFF
DNA: TGTGCCAGCAGTGTAGAGGGGGTTGGGACTGAAGCTTTCTTT
J: TRBJ1-1
size: NA
D: NA
V: TRBV2